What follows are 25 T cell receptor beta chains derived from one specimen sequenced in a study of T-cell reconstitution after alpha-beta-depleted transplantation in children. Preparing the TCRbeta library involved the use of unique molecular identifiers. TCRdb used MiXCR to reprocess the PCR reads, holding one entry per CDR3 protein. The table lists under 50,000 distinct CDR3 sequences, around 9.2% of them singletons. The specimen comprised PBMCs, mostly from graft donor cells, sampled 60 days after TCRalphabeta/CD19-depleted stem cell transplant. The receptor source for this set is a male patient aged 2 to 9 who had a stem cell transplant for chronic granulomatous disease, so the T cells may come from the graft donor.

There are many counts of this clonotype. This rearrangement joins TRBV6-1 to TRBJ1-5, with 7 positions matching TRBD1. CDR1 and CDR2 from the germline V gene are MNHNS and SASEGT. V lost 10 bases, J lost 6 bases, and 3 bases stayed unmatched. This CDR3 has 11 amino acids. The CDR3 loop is CAKTGTQPQHF. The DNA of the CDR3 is TGTGCCAAGACAGGGACTCAGCCCCAGCATTTT.

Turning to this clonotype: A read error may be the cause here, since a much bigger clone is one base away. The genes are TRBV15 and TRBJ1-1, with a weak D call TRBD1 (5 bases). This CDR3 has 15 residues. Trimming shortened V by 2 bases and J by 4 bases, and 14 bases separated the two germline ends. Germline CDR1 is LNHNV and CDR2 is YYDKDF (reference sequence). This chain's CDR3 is CATSRPALGGTEAFF. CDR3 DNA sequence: TGTGCCACCAGCAGACCCGCCTTGGGGGGCACTGAAGCTTTCTTT.

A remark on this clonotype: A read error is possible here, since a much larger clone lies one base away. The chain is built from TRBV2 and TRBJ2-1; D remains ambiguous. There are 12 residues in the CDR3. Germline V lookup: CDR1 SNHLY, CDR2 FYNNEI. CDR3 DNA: TGTGCCAGCAGTGTCCCTTACAATGAGCTGTTCTTC. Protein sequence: CASSVPYNELFF.

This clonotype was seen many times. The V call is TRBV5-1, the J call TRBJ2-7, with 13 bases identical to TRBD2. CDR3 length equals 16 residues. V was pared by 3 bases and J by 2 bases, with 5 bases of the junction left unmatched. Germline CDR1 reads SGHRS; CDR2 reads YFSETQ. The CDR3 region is CASSSLTSGRPYEQYF. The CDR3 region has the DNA TGCGCCAGCAGCTCCCTGACTAGCGGGAGGCCCTACGAGCAGTACTTC.

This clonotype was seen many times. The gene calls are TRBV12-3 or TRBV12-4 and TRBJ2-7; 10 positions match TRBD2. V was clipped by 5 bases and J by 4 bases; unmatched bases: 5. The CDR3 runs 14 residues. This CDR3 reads CASSLLAGAYEQYF. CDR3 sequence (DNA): TGTGCCAGCAGTCTTCTAGCGGGGGCTTACGAGCAGTACTTC.

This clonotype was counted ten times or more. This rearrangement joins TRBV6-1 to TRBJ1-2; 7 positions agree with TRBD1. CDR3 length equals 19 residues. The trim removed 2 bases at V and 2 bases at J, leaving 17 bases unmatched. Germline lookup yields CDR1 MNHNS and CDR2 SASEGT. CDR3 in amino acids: CASSERSGTASVRNYGYTF. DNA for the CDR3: TGTGCCAGCAGTGAAAGATCGGGGACAGCGAGCGTGAGGAACTATGGCTACACCTTC.

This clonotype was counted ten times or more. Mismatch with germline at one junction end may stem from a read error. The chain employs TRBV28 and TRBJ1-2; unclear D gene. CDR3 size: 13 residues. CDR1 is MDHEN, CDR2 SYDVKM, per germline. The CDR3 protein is CASSSLPKYGYTF. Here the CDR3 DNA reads TGTGCCAGCAGTTCTCTCCCTAAATATGGCTACACCTTC.

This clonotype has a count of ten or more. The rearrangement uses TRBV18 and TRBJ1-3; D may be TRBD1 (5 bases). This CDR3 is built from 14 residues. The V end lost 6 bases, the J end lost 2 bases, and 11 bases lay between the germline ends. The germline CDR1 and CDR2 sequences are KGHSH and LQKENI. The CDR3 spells CASSPGTTGNTIYF. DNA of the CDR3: TGTGCCAGCTCCCCCGGGACGACTGGAAACACCATATATTTT.

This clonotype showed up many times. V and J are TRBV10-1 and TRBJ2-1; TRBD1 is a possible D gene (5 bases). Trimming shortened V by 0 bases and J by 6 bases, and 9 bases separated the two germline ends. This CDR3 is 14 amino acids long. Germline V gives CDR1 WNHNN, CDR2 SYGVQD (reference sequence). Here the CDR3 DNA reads TGCGCCAGCAGTGAGTCCAGGGTTTCCAATGAGCAGTTCTTC. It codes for CASSESRVSNEQFF.

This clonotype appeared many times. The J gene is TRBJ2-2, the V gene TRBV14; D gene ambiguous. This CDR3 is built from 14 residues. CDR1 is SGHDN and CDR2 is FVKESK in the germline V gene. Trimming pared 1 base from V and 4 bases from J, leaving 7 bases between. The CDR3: CASSQVLFTGELFF. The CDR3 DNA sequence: TGTGCCAGCAGCCAAGTTCTGTTCACCGGGGAGCTGTTTTTT.

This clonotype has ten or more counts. The CDR3 here is CSAFRQGSGAYEQYF. The CDR3 region has the DNA TGCAGTGCTTTCCGTCAGGGCAGCGGGGCCTACGAGCAGTACTTC. V and J are TRBV20-1 and TRBJ2-7, with TRBD2 matching over 7 bases. The V segment lost 5 bases and the J segment 2 bases; nucleotides outside the gene matches: 12. Germline V gene data show CDR1 as DFQATT and CDR2 as SNEGSKA (reference sequence). The CDR3 sequence is 15 residues long.

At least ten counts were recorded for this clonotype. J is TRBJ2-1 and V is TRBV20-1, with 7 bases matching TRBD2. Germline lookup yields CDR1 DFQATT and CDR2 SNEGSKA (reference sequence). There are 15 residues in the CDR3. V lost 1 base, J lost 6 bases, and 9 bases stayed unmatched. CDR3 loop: CSARAGRGTRNEQFF. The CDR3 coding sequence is TGCAGTGCTAGAGCTGGGCGGGGGACTCGCAATGAGCAGTTCTTC.

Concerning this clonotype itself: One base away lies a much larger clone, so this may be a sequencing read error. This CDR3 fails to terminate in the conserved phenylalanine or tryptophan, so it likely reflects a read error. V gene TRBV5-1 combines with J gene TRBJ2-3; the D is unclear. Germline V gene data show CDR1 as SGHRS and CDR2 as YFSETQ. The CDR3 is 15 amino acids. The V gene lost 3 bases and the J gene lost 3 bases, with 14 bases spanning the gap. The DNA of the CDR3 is TGCGCCAGCAGCTGGCCTTCCCCAGAGACAGATACGCAGTATTAT. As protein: CASSWPSPETDTQYY.

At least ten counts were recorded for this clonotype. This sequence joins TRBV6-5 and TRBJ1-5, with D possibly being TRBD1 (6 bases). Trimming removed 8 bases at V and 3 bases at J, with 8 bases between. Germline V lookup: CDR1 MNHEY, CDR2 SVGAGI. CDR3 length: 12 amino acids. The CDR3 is CASRGPNQPQHF. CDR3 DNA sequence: TGTGCCAGCCGGGGGCCCAATCAGCCCCAGCATTTT.

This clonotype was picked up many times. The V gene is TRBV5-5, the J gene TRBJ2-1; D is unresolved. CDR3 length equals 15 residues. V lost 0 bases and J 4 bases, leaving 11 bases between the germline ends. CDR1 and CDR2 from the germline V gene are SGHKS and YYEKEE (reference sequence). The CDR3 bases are TGTGCCAGCAGCTTGGCCGAGGACGCATACAATGAGCAGTTCTTC. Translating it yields CASSLAEDAYNEQFF.

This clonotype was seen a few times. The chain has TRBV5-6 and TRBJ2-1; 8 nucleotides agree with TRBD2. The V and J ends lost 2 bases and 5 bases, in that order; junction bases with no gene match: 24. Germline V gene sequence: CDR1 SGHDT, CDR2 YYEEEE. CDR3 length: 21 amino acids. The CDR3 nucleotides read TGTGCCAGCAGCTTCCACCTGACTAGCGCTACGTCATGGCGGGTTAACAATGAGCAGTTCTTC. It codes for CASSFHLTSATSWRVNNEQFF.

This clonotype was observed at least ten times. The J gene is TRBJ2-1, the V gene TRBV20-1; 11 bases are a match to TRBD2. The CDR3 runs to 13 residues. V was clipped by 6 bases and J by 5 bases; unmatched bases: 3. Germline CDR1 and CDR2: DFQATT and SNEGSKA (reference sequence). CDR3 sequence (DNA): TGCAGTGCCTCGGGACTAGCGGACAATGAGCAGTTCTTC. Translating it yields CSASGLADNEQFF.

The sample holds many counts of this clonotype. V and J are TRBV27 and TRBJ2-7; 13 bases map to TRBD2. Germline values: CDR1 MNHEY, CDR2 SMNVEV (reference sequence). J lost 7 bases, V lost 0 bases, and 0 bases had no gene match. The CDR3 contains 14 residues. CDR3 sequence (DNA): TGTGCCAGCAGTTTATCGGGACTAGCGGGGGAGCAGTACTTC. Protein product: CASSLSGLAGEQYF.

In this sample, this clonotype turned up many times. CDR3 sequence (DNA): TGCAGTGCTAGGGACGCCAGCTCCTACGAGCAGTACTTC. Its translation: CSARDASSYEQYF. The chain couples TRBV20-1 to TRBJ2-7; D remains unclear. V lost 3 bases and J 0 bases, leaving 9 bases between the germline ends. Germline V CDR1 and CDR2: DFQATT, SNEGSKA (reference sequence). The CDR3 totals 13 residues.

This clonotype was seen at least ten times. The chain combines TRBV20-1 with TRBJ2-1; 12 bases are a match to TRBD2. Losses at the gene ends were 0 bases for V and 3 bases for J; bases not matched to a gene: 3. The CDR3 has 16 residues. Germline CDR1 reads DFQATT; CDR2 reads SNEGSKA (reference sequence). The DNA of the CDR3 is TGCAGTGCTAGAGATTTGGGACTAGCGGGCTACAATGAGCAGTTCTTC. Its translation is CSARDLGLAGYNEQFF.

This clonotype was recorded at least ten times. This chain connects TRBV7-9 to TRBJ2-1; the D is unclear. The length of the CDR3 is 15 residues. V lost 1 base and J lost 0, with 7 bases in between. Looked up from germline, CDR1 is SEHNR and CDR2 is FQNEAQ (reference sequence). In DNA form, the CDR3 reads TGTGCCAGCAGCTTAGAATGGAGCTCCTACAATGAGCAGTTCTTC. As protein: CASSLEWSSYNEQFF.

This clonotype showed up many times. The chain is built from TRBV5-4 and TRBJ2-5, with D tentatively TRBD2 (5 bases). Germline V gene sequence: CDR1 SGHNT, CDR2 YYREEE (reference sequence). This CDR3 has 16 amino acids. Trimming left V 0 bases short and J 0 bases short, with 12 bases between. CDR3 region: CASSLERAGYQETQYF. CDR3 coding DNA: TGTGCCAGCAGCTTGGAAAGGGCGGGCTACCAAGAGACCCAGTACTTC. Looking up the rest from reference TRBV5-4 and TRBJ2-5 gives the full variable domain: ETGVTQSPTHLIKTRGQQVTLRCSSQSGHNTVSWYQQALGQGPQFIFQYYREEENGRGNFPPRFSGLQFPNYSSELNVNALELDDSALYLCASSLERAGYQETQYFGPGTRLLVL.

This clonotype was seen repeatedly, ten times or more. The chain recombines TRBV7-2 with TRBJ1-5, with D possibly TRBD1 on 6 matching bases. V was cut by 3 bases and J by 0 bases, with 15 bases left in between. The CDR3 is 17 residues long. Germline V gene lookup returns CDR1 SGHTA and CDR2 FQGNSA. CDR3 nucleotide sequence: TGTGCCAGCAGCTTCTTAGGGGCAGGGGTTAGCAATCAGCCCCAGCATTTT. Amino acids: CASSFLGAGVSNQPQHF. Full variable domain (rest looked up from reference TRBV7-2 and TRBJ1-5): GAGVSQSPSNKVTEKGKDVELRCDPISGHTALYWYRQSLGQGLEFLIYFQGNSAPDKSGLPSDRFSAERTGGSVSTLTIQRTQQEDSAVYLCASSFLGAGVSNQPQHFGDGTRLSIL.

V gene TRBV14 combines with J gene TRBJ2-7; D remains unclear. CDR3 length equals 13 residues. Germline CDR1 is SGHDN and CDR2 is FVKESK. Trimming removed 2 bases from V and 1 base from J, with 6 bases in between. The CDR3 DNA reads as TGTGCCAGCAGCCAACTGGATTCCTACGAGCAGTACTTC. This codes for CASSQLDSYEQYF.

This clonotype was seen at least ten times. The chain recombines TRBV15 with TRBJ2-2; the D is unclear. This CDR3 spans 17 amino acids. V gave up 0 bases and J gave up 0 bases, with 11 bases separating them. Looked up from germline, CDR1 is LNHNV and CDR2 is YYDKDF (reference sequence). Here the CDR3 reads CATSRDYGVPNTGELFF. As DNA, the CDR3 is TGTGCCACCAGCAGAGATTATGGGGTCCCGAACACCGGGGAGCTGTTTTTT.